This is a list of T cell receptor beta chains from one sample in a study of T cell repertoires in cytomegalovirus infection. What these receptors recognize is not known. TCRdb called the reads again in MiXCR, with one record for every CDR3 protein. The repertoire has approximately 770,000 distinct CDR3 sequences, 25% to 35% of them found once; the top ten carry under 15%. Sequencing used cultured CD8+ T cells from PBMCs, obtained from culture after CMV antigen stimulation. These receptors were obtained from a human donor in good health (CMV status not recorded). Some clones in this sample may be carry-over from other donors' samples. The CDR3 runs from the conserved cysteine through the conserved F or W. The D gene is left open where the match is weak. Clone size appears in some rows only: once, few, many, or a class for an expanded clone.

>TRBJ2-1|many|-|TRBV7-2|16
TGTGCCAGCAGCTTAGGGACTGTCGGCTCCTACAATGAGCAGTTCTTC
CASSLGTVGSYNEQFF
>TRBJ2-2|-|-|TRBV10-3|15
TGTGCCATCAGCGGCGGACAGATGAACACCGGGGAGCTGTTTTTT
CAISGGQMNTGELFF
>TRBJ2-3|many|-|TRBV7-9|14
TGTGCCAGCGTATGGAGACCGGCCGGGAATACGCAGTATTTT
CASVWRPAGNTQYF
>TRBJ1-1|-|-|TRBV6-2/TRBV6-3|16
TGTGCCAGCAATGACGGCTTTCGGTCCCCACACACTGAAGCTTTCTTT
CASNDGFRSPHTEAFF
>TRBJ2-3|-|TRBD2|TRBV28|18
TGTGCCAGCAGTACATTATTTCAACTAGCGGGGGGGTTAGATACGCAGTATTTT
CASSTLFQLAGGLDTQYF
>TRBJ1-1|-|-|TRBV28|19
TGTGCCAGCAGTTCCCAATCATCCGGGACGCCCGAGGGAGACACTGAAGCTTTCTTT
CASSSQSSGTPEGDTEAFF
>TRBJ2-3|-|-|TRBV9|16
TGTGCCAGCAGCGTAGATTTAGCCTTATACACAGATACGCAGTATTTT
CASSVDLALYTDTQYF
>TRBJ1-2|-|-|TRBV24-1|14
TGTGCCACCAGTGATTTCACCGGGGGGAATGGCTACACCTTC
CATSDFTGGNGYTF
>TRBJ2-7|-|TRBD1|TRBV11-3|15
TGTGCCAGCAGCTCCCGGACAGGGGAGGGATACGAGCAGTACTTC
CASSSRTGEGYEQYF
>TRBJ1-5|many|-|TRBV12-3/TRBV12-4|14
TGTGCCAGCAAGGAGGCCTTGGGCAATCAGCCCCAGCATTTT
CASKEALGNQPQHF
>TRBJ2-1|-|-|TRBV6-5|13
TGTGCCAGCAGTTATTATGTCTGGGATGAGCAGTTCTTC
CASSYYVWDEQFF
>TRBJ2-6|-|-|TRBV20-1|15
TGCAGTGCTAGAGATCGCGCCTCTGGGGCCAACGTCCTGACTTTC
CSARDRASGANVLTF
>TRBJ2-2|many|-|TRBV7-3|16
TGTGCCAGCAGCTTAATCGCACAGGGAGAATCCGGGGAGCTGTTTTTT
CASSLIAQGESGELFF
>TRBJ2-5|-|-|TRBV24-1|14
TGTGCCACCAGTGATCACAGGGTCCAAGAGACCCAGTACTTC
CATSDHRVQETQYF
>TRBJ2-5|few|-|TRBV12-3/TRBV12-4|14
TGTGCCAGCAGGGGTACAGGTGCGAAAGAGACCCAGTACTTC
CASRGTGAKETQYF
>TRBJ2-3|few|TRBD2|TRBV7-9|14
TGTGCCAGCAGCCTCAGCGGGGTAGCAGATACGCAGTATTTT
CASSLSGVADTQYF
>TRBJ1-1|-|-|TRBV6-5|15
TGTGCCAGCACTTTAAGGCGGGCGGGGAACACTGAAGCTTTCTTT
CASTLRRAGNTEAFF
>TRBJ1-6|-|-|TRBV2|17
TGTGCCAGCAGGAGGGGGGGACTAGGGGACTATAATTCACCCCTCCACTTT
CASRRGGLGDYNSPLHF
>TRBJ1-4|few|-|TRBV6-2/TRBV6-3|18
TGTGCCAGCAGTTACTCCGGTGGGAAGACAACAACTAATGAAAAACTGTTTTTT
CASSYSGGKTTTNEKLFF
>TRBJ2-3|many|TRBD2|TRBV7-6|19
TGTGCCAGCAGCTCGGTCCCGGGACTAGCGGGGGGGCCAACAGATACGCAGTATTTT
CASSSVPGLAGGPTDTQYF
>TRBJ2-3|many|TRBD2|TRBV7-3|15
TGTGCCAGCAGCACTAGGGGGACTAGTTCAGATACGCAGTATTTT
CASSTRGTSSDTQYF
>TRBJ1-2|-|TRBD1|TRBV12-5|16
TGTGCTAGTGGTTTGGTCGGACAGGAAACTAACTATGGCTACACCTTC
CASGLVGQETNYGYTF
>TRBJ2-7|-|-|TRBV12-3/TRBV12-4|17
TGTGCCAGCAGCCGCGCCCCCTCACTGAAGGGTGACCACGAGCAGTACTTC
CASSRAPSLKGDHEQYF
>TRBJ1-6|few|-|TRBV12-3/TRBV12-4|15
TGTGCCAGCAGGATACAGGGTGGGGGGAATTCACCCCTCCACTTT
CASRIQGGGNSPLHF
>TRBJ1-6|few|-|TRBV14|13
TGTGCCAGCGGGCAGGGTCCGAATTCACCCCTCCACTTT
CASGQGPNSPLHF
>TRBJ1-1|-|-|TRBV9|15
TGTGCCAGCACCCCTGCCCCGGGGGTGAACACTGAAGCTTTCTTT
CASTPAPGVNTEAFF
>TRBJ2-1|few|-|TRBV5-4|15
TGTGCCAGCAGCTTGACGCCAGGGAGCGGCAATGAGCAGTTCTTC
CASSLTPGSGNEQFF